Sequencing of this T cell receptor beta chain was carried out in a study of vaccination effects on CD4 cells after COVID-19. On the study more broadly: Everyone in the study got two shots of either the BNT162b2 or mRNA-1273 vaccine.

TCRdb's copy holds only in-frame clones and misses some; the assay was immunoSEQ multiplex PCR. The sample lists about 71,000 clones; roughly 70% were seen once. After expansion with viral peptide pools in the ViraFEST assay, antigen-specific CD4+ T cells were sequenced. A roughly 10-day culture period preceded the isolation of CD4+ T cells. Vaccine recipients lacked prior SARS-CoV-2 infection and had negative nucleocapsid antibodies. Wells of around 2 million PBMC each were grown with 10 IU/ml IL-2 and roughly 10 ug/ml peptides. Each culture had half its medium swapped for IL-2 medium on days 3 and 7. A word on this clone: Its antigen remains unknown.

Trimming cost V 4 bases and J 8 bases, with 25 bases left between them. This CDR3 comprises 17 residues. CDR1 is SGDLS, CDR2 YYNGEE, per germline. The study, taken as a whole, reports: In the late period after vaccination, infection- and vaccine-induced clones contracted markedly.

This receptor was taken from a human donor who received a COVID-19 vaccine. Specimen: CD4+ T cells from PBMCs cultured with HCoV-OC43 spike peptides, collected before COVID-19 vaccination. Subset defined: HCoV-OC43 spike overlapping peptide pool stimulation. V gene TRBV9 combines with J gene TRBJ2-1; the D gene is possibly TRBD2 (7 bases). DNA for the CDR3: TGTGCCAGCAGCCCATACGGGGAGGGGGGGCCAGCGGATGAGCAGTTCTTC. Protein product: CASSPYGEGGPADEQFF.